These 17 T cell receptor beta chains were sequenced from one sample in a study of T cells expressing NK-cell markers. For each CDR3 protein, TCRdb gives one entry from its re-call of the 5' RACE reads, without DNA. Here the sample table reports about 260,000 distinct CDR3 sequences. What was sequenced was blood T cells: a sorted CD56 or NKG2C T cell subset, CD4+ or CD8+ T cells, or bulk PBMC T cells (not recorded which). Source of these receptors: a woman aged 18-70 years in good health.

This chain connects TRBV5-1 to TRBJ1-1. This CDR3 has 14 amino acids. Per germline, CDR1 SGHRS and CDR2 YFSETQ. The chain's CDR3 is CASSLEGNLNRAFF.

The V gene is TRBV27, the J gene TRBJ2-3; TCRdb picks TRBD1, but there is no DNA to check that call. CDR3 length equals 12 residues. Germline V CDR1 and CDR2: MNHEY, SMNVEV (reference sequence). This CDR3 reads CASAPGRDTQYF.

CDR3 sequence reads: CASSLFAGNLGEQFF. This chain uses TRBV5-1 with TRBJ2-1; TCRdb calls TRBD2, which cannot be checked without DNA. This CDR3 is 15 amino acids long. The germline V gene encodes CDR1 SGHRS and CDR2 YFSETQ.

The J gene is TRBJ2-7, the V gene TRBV9; the TRBD1 assignment by TCRdb is unverifiable without DNA. The CDR3 loop spans 13 amino acids. The germline CDR1 and CDR2 sequences are SGDLS and YYNGEE. The CDR3 sequence: CASSVGTNYEQYF.

The CDR3 is CASSLGTEAFF. The gene calls are TRBV5-1 and TRBJ1-1. The length of the CDR3 is 11 residues. Germline V gene sequence: CDR1 SGHRS, CDR2 YFSETQ. Supplemented by reference TRBV5-1 and TRBJ1-1, the full variable domain reads KAGVTQTPRYLIKTRGQQVTLSCSPISGHRSVSWYQQTPGQGLQFLFEYFSETQRNKGNFPGRFSGRQFSNSRSEMNVSTLELGDSALYLCASSLGTEAFFGQGTRLTVV.

V is TRBV7-2 and J is TRBJ2-3; TCRdb indicates TRBD2, and absent DNA this call remains unverified. This CDR3 spans 12 amino acids. The germline V gene encodes CDR1 SGHTA and CDR2 FQGNSA. This chain's CDR3 is CASSARLAGEYF.

J is TRBJ1-6 and V is TRBV5-1; absent DNA, TCRdb's TRBD1 call cannot be checked. The CDR3 is 16 amino acids. Germline V gives CDR1 SGHRS, CDR2 YFSETQ. This CDR3 reads CASSLVAGTGNSPLHF.

This rearrangement joins TRBV15 to TRBJ1-1; TCRdb picks TRBD1, but there is no DNA to check that call. The CDR3 runs to 16 residues. CDR1 is LNHNV and CDR2 is YYDKDF in the germline V gene (reference sequence). Here the CDR3 reads CATSRDHLGAGTEAFF.

The chain combines TRBV20-1 with TRBJ1-5; the D call from TCRdb, TRBD1, cannot be confirmed without DNA. The CDR3 extends over 14 amino acids. Germline CDR1 DFQATT, CDR2 SNEGSKA (reference sequence). The CDR3 spells CSATTGGSNQPQHF.

The gene calls are TRBV20-1 and TRBJ1-1. The CDR3 sequence is 12 residues long. In germline, CDR1 is DFQATT, CDR2 SNEGSKA (reference sequence). This CDR3 reads CSAQYANTEAFF.

V usage is TRBV5-5 and J usage is TRBJ2-3; as DNA is missing, the TRBD1 call by TCRdb cannot be tested. CDR3 length equals 16 residues. Germline CDR1 and CDR2: SGHKS and YYEKEE (reference sequence). CDR3 sequence: CASSLDLAGGGDTQYF.

This rearrangement joins TRBV27 to TRBJ2-5. Germline V CDR1 and CDR2: MNHEY, SMNVEV (reference sequence). CDR3 length: 13 residues. CDR3 sequence: CASSPTPVGTQYF.

The J gene is TRBJ1-4, the V gene TRBV5-6. CDR1 and CDR2 (germline): SGHDT, YYEEEE. The CDR3 is 14 amino acids. The chain's CDR3 is CASSPWRSTEKLFF.

The chain links TRBV28 to TRBJ2-1; the TCRdb D gene call, TRBD1, has no DNA to confirm it. CDR1 is MDHEN, CDR2 SYDVKM, per germline. The length of the CDR3 is 15 residues. CDR3: CASTLGGSSYNEQFF.

The chain has TRBV6-2 or TRBV6-3 and TRBJ2-5. Germline loops: CDR1 MNHEY, CDR2 SVGEGT. This CDR3 is built from 13 residues. CDR3 sequence: CASSLTSRETQYF.

The chain couples TRBV6-1 to TRBJ1-5; TCRdb gives TRBD1 as the D gene, but with no DNA this cannot be confirmed. The CDR3 is 15 amino acids. The germline CDR1 and CDR2 sequences are MNHNS and SASEGT. The CDR3: CASSLGQGRYQPQHF.

The rearrangement uses TRBV20-1 and TRBJ2-7; the D call of TRBD1 rests on TCRdb alone, since no DNA is present to check it. The CDR3 sequence is 15 residues long. Germline CDR1 reads DFQATT; CDR2 reads SNEGSKA (reference sequence). The CDR3 loop is CSARDWGGASYEQYF.